A single sample is the source of the 18 T cell receptor beta chains below, sequenced in a study of response to subunit inactivated influenza vaccine. TCRdb used MiXCR to reprocess the RT-PCR reads, holding one entry per CDR3 protein. The data show some 540,000 distinct CDR3 sequences, approximately 20% seen once. These data also featured in a second study, about T cells expressing NK-cell markers. This second study says: A 5'RACE template switching approach incorporating UMIs was used to make TCR beta cDNA.

The material was CD4+ T cells sorted from PBMCs, obtained roughly 12 days after vaccination. The receptors were sampled from a man aged 45 to 65 who received an inactivated influenza vaccine.

In regard to this clonotype: The junction shows a germline mismatch at one end, possibly a read error. This chain connects TRBV12-3 or TRBV12-4 to TRBJ1-2, with D perhaps matching TRBD1 (6 bases). This CDR3 contains 14 residues. Here the CDR3 DNA reads TGTGCCAGCAGTTCGATTAGGGCAGCGGGGGGCTTCACCTTC. Encoded protein: CASSSIRAAGGFTF.

This clonotype was counted at least ten times. The chain links TRBV4-1 to TRBJ1-1, with D perhaps TRBD1 (5 bases). Trimming cost V 3 bases and J 0 bases, with 14 bases left between them. From germline, CDR1 is MGHRA and CDR2 YSYEKL. The CDR3 sequence is 16 residues long. The CDR3 DNA reads as TGCGCCAGCAGCCACCGAAGGGGCGAGCTGAACACTGAAGCTTTCTTT. Residues: CASSHRRGELNTEAFF.

The chain links TRBV6-1 to TRBJ2-1; 11 bases agree with TRBD2. Looked up from germline, CDR1 is MNHNS and CDR2 is SASEGT. J was trimmed by 9 bases and V by 4 bases; bases with no gene match: 8. The CDR3 extends over 15 amino acids. CDR3 sequence: CASSVLSGGAVEQFF. Written as DNA, the CDR3 is TGTGCCAGCAGTGTCCTTAGCGGGGGGGCGGTTGAGCAGTTCTTC.

In this sample, this clonotype turned up a few times. The V and J genes are TRBV5-1 and TRBJ1-2, with a tentative D call TRBD1 (5 bases). Germline V gene data show CDR1 as SGHRS and CDR2 as YFSETQ. V lost 0 bases and J lost 3, with 9 bases in between. CDR3 length: 14 residues. The CDR3 region is CASSLEGRDYGYTF. CDR3 bases: TGCGCCAGCAGCTTGGAGGGCAGGGACTATGGCTACACCTTC.

The chain uses TRBV4-2 and TRBJ2-1; 8 bases fit TRBD2. After removal of 0 bases from V and 2 bases from J, the junction contained 3 bases not matched to a gene. This CDR3 is 16 amino acids long. Germline CDR1 LGHNA, CDR2 YNFKEQ. In nucleotides, the CDR3 is TGTGCCAGCAGCCAAGATCAGCGGGGGACCTACAATGAGCAGTTCTTC. Protein: CASSQDQRGTYNEQFF.

This clonotype was seen only once. The rearrangement links TRBV5-1 to TRBJ2-3, with 10 nucleotides matching TRBD2. CDR3 length: 16 amino acids. Trimming at V came to 2 bases and at J to 5 bases, leaving 8 bases not matched to a gene. Germline-derived CDR1 and CDR2 are SGHRS and YFSETQ. CDR3 coding DNA: TGCGCCAGCAGCTTCCCTAGCGGGAGCCTGGGAGATACGCAGTATTTT. It translates to CASSFPSGSLGDTQYF.

This clonotype came up a few times. This chain connects TRBV18 to TRBJ1-1; D may be TRBD1 (6 bases). Trimming took 1 base from V and 1 from J, leaving 7 bases between them. The germline gives CDR1 KGHSH, CDR2 LQKENI. The CDR3 contains 14 residues. The CDR3 loop is CASSPQGGNTEAFF. CDR3 sequence (DNA): TGTGCCAGCTCACCACAAGGGGGGAACACTGAAGCTTTCTTT.

This clonotype was picked up a small number of times. The chain has TRBV20-1 and TRBJ2-1; 7 bases are shared with TRBD2. V lost 4 bases and J lost 0; bases outside the gene matches: 3. The CDR3 extends over 14 amino acids. Germline lookup yields CDR1 DFQATT and CDR2 SNEGSKA (reference sequence). CDR3 sequence: CSATGGSSYNEQFF. The CDR3 DNA is TGCAGTGCTACGGGCGGGAGCTCCTACAATGAGCAGTTCTTC.

A few counts support this clonotype. The rearrangement joins TRBV7-2 to TRBJ1-5; D is possibly TRBD1 (6 bases). CDR3 size: 15 residues. Germline CDR1 reads SGHTA; CDR2 reads FQGNSA. Trimming took off 1 base at V and 3 bases at J, with 10 bases between the two ends. The CDR3 is CASSLVRGPNQPQHF. DNA of the CDR3: TGTGCCAGCAGCTTAGTGCGGGGGCCCAATCAGCCCCAGCATTTT.

The chain has TRBV9 and TRBJ1-4; the D is unclear. The germline gives CDR1 SGDLS, CDR2 YYNGEE. The length of the CDR3 is 15 residues. Deletions cut 0 bases from V and 0 bases from J, with 6 bases between. For the CDR3, the DNA is TGTGCCAGCAGCGTAGACTCAGCAACTAATGAAAAACTGTTTTTT. Translating it yields CASSVDSATNEKLFF.

Turning to this clonotype: With a much larger clone just one base away, this may be a read error. V and J are TRBV12-3 or TRBV12-4 and TRBJ1-1; D ambiguous. Trimming stripped 3 bases from V and 1 base from J, with 6 bases between. The CDR3 spans 13 residues. Here the CDR3 reads CASSFQANTEAFF. In DNA, the CDR3 is TGTGCCAGCAGTTTTCAGGCGAACACTGAAGCTTTCTTT.

J is TRBJ2-7 and V is TRBV7-2; D assignment may be TRBD1 or TRBD2 (5 bases each). The CDR3 sequence is 15 residues long. Trimming cost V 5 bases and J 2 bases, with 16 bases left between them. From germline, CDR1 is SGHTA and CDR2 FQGNSA. The CDR3 DNA follows: TGTGCCAGCAGCGACCTCCGGGGCCCCACCTACGAGCAGTACTTC. Translation: CASSDLRGPTYEQYF.

A few counts support this clonotype. This chain joins TRBV7-2 and TRBJ1-2; 10 nucleotides line up with TRBD1. Germline lookup yields CDR1 SGHTA and CDR2 FQGNSA. The CDR3 totals 15 residues. V trimming: 5 bases; J trimming: 6 bases; junction bases outside the gene matches: 9. CDR3 residues: CASSRTGQGLDGYTF. Here the CDR3 DNA reads TGTGCCAGCAGCAGAACGGGACAGGGGCTCGATGGCTACACCTTC.

J is TRBJ2-7 and V is TRBV10-3; 8 bases align to TRBD2. The CDR3 spans 15 residues. J lost 6 bases, V lost 9 bases, and 16 bases had no gene match. Germline V lookup: CDR1 ENHRY, CDR2 SYGVKD. The chain's CDR3 is CAIKGLGLASAEQYF. CDR3 bases: TGTGCCATAAAGGGACTCGGACTAGCCTCGGCCGAGCAGTACTTC.

The chain couples TRBV6-5 to TRBJ2-5; D is unclear. Germline assignment: CDR1 MNHEY and CDR2 SVGAGI. Trimming pared 0 bases from V and 4 bases from J, leaving 6 bases between. CDR3 length: 13 residues. CDR3: CASSYSARETQYF. CDR3 DNA sequence: TGTGCCAGCAGTTACTCGGCCCGAGAGACCCAGTACTTC.

The rearrangement links TRBV20-1 to TRBJ2-2, with D maybe TRBD2 (6 bases). The V gene's germline CDR1 is DFQATT and CDR2 SNEGSKA (reference sequence). CDR3 length: 14 residues. Trimming cost V 6 bases and J 0 bases, with 11 bases left between them. The DNA for the CDR3 is TGCAGTGCCCCACGGAGGGCGAACACCGGGGAGCTGTTTTTT. Its protein product is CSAPRRANTGELFF.

The genes are TRBV7-2 and TRBJ2-5; D gene ambiguous. The V gene's germline CDR1 is SGHTA and CDR2 FQGNSA. The V and J ends lost 2 bases and 0 bases respectively, with 7 bases between them. The CDR3 has 14 residues. CDR3: CASSLSYNQETQYF. DNA of the CDR3: TGTGCCAGCAGCTTATCTTACAACCAAGAGACCCAGTACTTC.

V is TRBV20-1 and J is TRBJ2-5, with TRBD2 identical over 9 bases. The ends lost 6 bases at V and 4 bases at J; junction bases unmatched: 9. The CDR3 is 14 residues long. The V gene's germline CDR1 is DFQATT and CDR2 SNEGSKA (reference sequence). The DNA of the CDR3 is TGCAGTGCACAGCGGGGGGACTGGGCAGAGACCCAGTACTTC. Translated: CSAQRGDWAETQYF.